The source of this TCR beta chain is a study of shared clonotypes between healthy human individuals. Study summary: Three plates each covered CD4 naive and memory; CD8 naive two, CD8 memory one.

In regard to this clone: What it binds is not known.

The CDR3 loop spans 14 amino acids. Germline V gene data show CDR1 as LNHDA and CDR2 as SQIVND (reference sequence). V shed 1 base and J shed 3 bases, with 8 bases lying between them. The repertoire was sequenced with immunoSEQ multiplex PCR; TCRdb's copy has only in-frame clones and lacks some. The table has approximately 530,000 clones, approximately 95% seen once. Study-level results: The authors sampled blood alone, and tissue repertoires likely differ. The represented genetic and exposure-history diversity was limited by the small number of donors.

The chain carries TRBV19 and TRBJ2-3, with D hard to call. The receptor was isolated from a woman aged 25 to 45 in good health. Sequencing was performed on naive CD4+ T cells sorted from blood. The subset is: CD45RA+ positively selected. The CDR3 spells CASSIGLETDTQYF. In nucleotides, the CDR3 is TGTGCCAGTAGTATAGGGCTGGAGACAGATACGCAGTATTTT.